This T cell receptor beta chain derives from a study of T and B cells in COVID-19 patients. Multiplex PCR with BIOMED2 TRB-A/B primer pools amplified TRB rearrangements. MiXCR, run by TCRdb on the multiplex PCR reads, gives a single entry per CDR3 protein. The profile shows around 7,200 distinct CDR3 sequences, over 25% of them singletons. TRB was amplified from approximately 250-500 ng of blood genomic DNA. This clonotype occurred a few times. Its matching antigen is unknown. Whole-study findings and limits: Symptomatic-phase blood samples from mildly ill patients and early samples from severe cases were scarce. Of 2,331 TCR clusters found only in the recovered cohort, more than 30 had low generation probability. Patients with COVID-19 reportedly showed strongly skewed T cell receptor beta variable and joining gene usage.

The CDR3 loop spans 17 amino acids. The V gene end was trimmed by 5 bases and the J gene end by 5 bases; junction bases not matched to a gene: 14. The chain carries TRBV12-3 or TRBV12-4 and TRBJ2-1; 8 bases fit TRBD2. The clonotype comes from a human donor who had recovered from COVID-19. The sequenced sample was blood. CDR3: CASSPRYGGGTDNEQFF. As DNA, the CDR3 is TGTGCCAGCAGTCCCCGCTACGGCGGGGGGACCGACAATGAGCAGTTCTTC.